The 24 T cell receptor beta chains reported below all come from one sample, sequenced in a study of T-cell reconstitution after alpha-beta-depleted transplantation in children. Library preparation (for TCRbeta) was performed with unique molecular identifiers. TCRdb passed the PCR reads through MiXCR, listing each CDR3 protein once. The sample lists some 200,000 distinct CDR3 sequences; 8% to 9.5% were seen once. This specimen consisted of PBMCs from the stem cell graft donor, obtained from the stem cell graft. These receptors were obtained from a human donor who donated a stem cell graft to a child with acute lymphoblastic leukemia.

The chain carries TRBV20-1 and TRBJ1-1; D ambiguous. Germline assignment: CDR1 DFQATT and CDR2 SNEGSKA (reference sequence). The CDR3 spans 14 residues. Trimming cost V 0 bases and J 7 bases, with 15 bases left between them. The DNA of the CDR3 is TGCAGTGCTAGAGATGACCCGTTCCCTGGTGAAGCTTTCTTT. It encodes CSARDDPFPGEAFF.

This clonotype was counted only a few times. The rearrangement uses TRBV5-1 and TRBJ2-3; D remains unclear. The germline CDR1 and CDR2 sequences are SGHRS and YFSETQ. This CDR3 contains 12 residues. V was shortened by 4 bases and J by 5 bases, with 8 bases between the two germline ends. The CDR3, as DNA: TGCGCCAGCAGCGAGAGGCGAGATACGCAGTATTTT. This translates into CASSERRDTQYF.

This clonotype was seen only a few times. This sequence joins TRBV6-1 and TRBJ2-5; tentative D call: TRBD2 (6 bases). The germline V gene has CDR1 MNHNS and CDR2 SASEGT. This CDR3 is 14 amino acids long. V gave up 8 bases and J gave up 5 bases, with 18 bases separating them. CDR3 loop: CASWPGWGVETQYF. The CDR3 DNA sequence: TGTGCCAGCTGGCCGGGCTGGGGGGTGGAGACCCAGTACTTC.

V and J are TRBV10-3 and TRBJ1-1; TRBD1 matches 7 bases. This CDR3 contains 11 residues. Germline CDR1 ENHRY, CDR2 SYGVKD. V lost 8 bases, J lost 7 bases, and 4 bases stayed unmatched. CDR3 DNA: TGTGCCATCGTCCGGGACAGTGAAGCTTTCTTT. As protein: CAIVRDSEAFF.

V usage is TRBV2 and J usage is TRBJ1-3; D ambiguous. The CDR3 contains 13 residues. The germline CDR1 and CDR2 sequences are SNHLY and FYNNEI. Trimming pared 5 bases from V and 4 bases from J, leaving 9 bases between. This chain's CDR3 is CASSPQGGNTIYF. Here the CDR3 DNA reads TGTGCCAGCAGTCCCCAAGGCGGAAACACCATATATTTT.

CDR3 loop: CASSFGGGPDYGYTF. CDR3 sequence (DNA): TGTGCCAGCAGCTTTGGCGGGGGGCCCGACTATGGCTACACCTTC. V and J are TRBV5-4 and TRBJ1-2; D is possibly TRBD1 (6 bases). Between the trimmed V and J ends, which lost 2 bases and 3 bases, there was a span of 14 bases. Looked up from germline, CDR1 is SGHNT and CDR2 is YYREEE (reference sequence). The CDR3 contains 15 residues. The full variable domain, rest sourced from reference TRBV5-4 and TRBJ1-2, is ETGVTQSPTHLIKTRGQQVTLRCSSQSGHNTVSWYQQALGQGPQFIFQYYREEENGRGNFPPRFSGLQFPNYSSELNVNALELDDSALYLCASSFGGGPDYGYTFGSGTRLTVV.

This clonotype was picked up many times. The rearrangement joins TRBV6-6 to TRBJ1-1, with D hard to call. Trimming removed 0 bases from V and 2 bases from J, with 4 bases in between. CDR3 size: 13 residues. Germline CDR1 is MNHNY and CDR2 is SVGAGI (reference sequence). The CDR3 reads CASSYSSNTEAFF. The CDR3 DNA sequence: TGTGCCAGCAGTTACTCGTCCAACACTGAAGCTTTCTTT.

V is TRBV5-1 and J is TRBJ2-3; D may correspond to TRBD1 or TRBD2 (6 bases each). Germline CDR1 is SGHRS and CDR2 is YFSETQ. CDR3 length: 16 residues. V gave up 1 base and J gave up 0 bases, with 12 bases separating them. CDR3 bases: TGCGCCAGCAGCTTGTTGGGGGGCTGGAGCACAGATACGCAGTATTTT. It is translated as CASSLLGGWSTDTQYF.

In its sample, this clonotype was seen a few times. V usage is TRBV10-3 and J usage is TRBJ2-6; TRBD1 agrees at 8 bases. CDR3 length equals 15 residues. CDR1 and CDR2 from the germline V gene are ENHRY and SYGVKD. J gave up 0 bases and V 9 bases, and 4 bases lay outside the gene matches. The CDR3 DNA follows: TGTGCCATAAGGACAGGGAACTCTGGGGCCAACGTCCTGACTTTC. Its protein is CAIRTGNSGANVLTF.

This clonotype has a count of ten or more. The rearrangement uses TRBV2 and TRBJ1-1; D may be TRBD1 (5 bases). Germline-derived CDR1 and CDR2 are SNHLY and FYNNEI. There are 13 residues in the CDR3. V gave up 8 bases and J gave up 2 bases, with 12 bases separating them. For the CDR3, the DNA is TGTGCCAGCGGGACCCTATCAAACACTGAAGCTTTCTTT. Residues: CASGTLSNTEAFF.

The rearrangement joins TRBV19 to TRBJ1-1; no definite D call. The V and J ends lost 9 bases and 4 bases respectively, with 15 bases between them. Germline CDR1 and CDR2: LNHDA and SQIVND (reference sequence). The CDR3 is 13 residues long. The CDR3 region is CASYSGDATEAFF. As DNA, the CDR3 is TGTGCCAGCTACTCCGGGGATGCCACTGAAGCTTTCTTT.

This clonotype was seen once. The chain has TRBV24-1 and TRBJ2-2; TRBD1 aligns across 10 bases. CDR3 size: 14 residues. CDR1 KGHDR and CDR2 SFDVKD come from the germline V gene. The V and J ends lost 7 bases and 6 bases, in that order; junction bases with no gene match: 4. CDR3 region: CATRDRGEAGELFF. CDR3 coding DNA: TGTGCCACCAGGGACAGGGGGGAGGCCGGGGAGCTGTTTTTT.

This clonotype was seen repeatedly, ten times or more. V usage is TRBV7-2 and J usage is TRBJ2-3, with 13 bases aligning to TRBD2. The CDR3 loop spans 16 amino acids. V shed 6 bases and J 5 bases; nucleotides not matched to a gene: 8. In germline, CDR1 is SGHTA, CDR2 FQGNSA. Here the CDR3 DNA reads TGTGCCAGCAGTCCTAGACTAGCGGGGGGTGGAGATACGCAGTATTTT. Its protein product is CASSPRLAGGGDTQYF.

There are many counts of this clonotype. V is TRBV20-1 and J is TRBJ1-1; TRBD1 matches at 11 bases. V lost 6 bases to trimming and J lost 2 bases; unmatched junction nucleotides: 8. CDR3 length: 15 residues. Looked up from germline, CDR1 is DFQATT and CDR2 is SNEGSKA (reference sequence). DNA of the CDR3: TGCAGTGCCCGCGCGGGGACAGGGGGAAACACTGAAGCTTTCTTT. Amino acid sequence: CSARAGTGGNTEAFF.

This clonotype was observed at least ten times. The chain has TRBV20-1 and TRBJ1-5; no clear D. Germline CDR1 is DFQATT and CDR2 is SNEGSKA (reference sequence). The CDR3 length is 15 residues. Trimming pared 6 bases from V and 2 bases from J, leaving 17 bases between. CDR3 loop: CSAPDLDRGNQPQHF. The CDR3 DNA reads as TGCAGTGCCCCGGACCTTGACCGGGGCAATCAGCCCCAGCATTTT.

This clonotype appeared a few times. The chain is built from TRBV5-1 and TRBJ1-1; TRBD1 matches at 7 bases. The CDR3 totals 18 residues. The V gene end was trimmed by 1 base and the J gene end by 5 bases; junction bases not matched to a gene: 17. Per the germline V gene, CDR1 is SGHRS and CDR2 is YFSETQ. In nucleotides, the CDR3 is TGCGCCAGCAGCTTGAACCCCGGCAGGGGGGTGGTTGGTACTGAAGCTTTCTTT. It codes for CASSLNPGRGVVGTEAFF.

This clonotype has a handful of counts. The V call is TRBV5-1, the J call TRBJ1-5; D is unclear. The CDR3 covers 16 residues. Between the trimmed V and J ends, which lost 4 bases and 6 bases, there was a span of 20 bases. Germline assignment: CDR1 SGHRS and CDR2 YFSETQ. In DNA, the CDR3 is TGCGCCAGCAGCCCCGGACCTGGACGGTTCGGTCAGCCCCAGCATTTT. Its translation is CASSPGPGRFGQPQHF.

This rearrangement joins TRBV20-1 to TRBJ2-1; 14 nucleotides agree with TRBD2. The ends lost 3 bases at V and 0 bases at J; junction bases unmatched: 4. The CDR3 is made up of 17 amino acids. Germline V gene lookup returns CDR1 DFQATT and CDR2 SNEGSKA (reference sequence). CDR3 region: CSASHGLAGGSYNEQFF. Here the CDR3 DNA reads TGCAGTGCTAGCCACGGACTAGCGGGGGGCTCCTACAATGAGCAGTTCTTC.

The sample holds a few counts of this clonotype. V and J are TRBV7-9 and TRBJ2-1, with D perhaps being TRBD1 or TRBD2 (6 bases each). Trimming cost V 2 bases and J 7 bases, with 12 bases left between them. Germline V gives CDR1 SEHNR, CDR2 FQNEAQ (reference sequence). This CDR3 is 14 amino acids long. This CDR3 is CASSLRGRRNEQFF. The CDR3 nucleotides read TGTGCCAGCAGCTTACGGGGGCGCAGGAATGAGCAGTTCTTC. The full variable domain, with the rest looked up from reference TRBV7-9 and TRBJ2-1, is DTGVSQNPRHKITKRGQNVTFRCDPISEHNRLYWYRQTLGQGPEFLTYFQNEAQLEKSRLLSDRFSAERPKGSFSTLEIQRTEQGDSAMYLCASSLRGRRNEQFFGPGTRLTVL.

This clonotype appeared a few times. The germline gene is not matched at one end of the junction; a read error may be the cause. The gene calls are TRBV5-1 and TRBJ1-1; D gene uncertain. CDR1 and CDR2 from the germline V gene are SGHRS and YFSETQ. This CDR3 region has 11 residues. CDR3 DNA: TGCGCCAGCAGCCCGAACTCTGAAGCTTTCTTT. It translates to CASSPNSEAFF.

The chain employs TRBV12-3 or TRBV12-4 and TRBJ1-1; D remains unclear. The CDR3 runs 14 residues. Trimming removed 4 bases at V and 4 bases at J, with 13 bases between. CDR3 sequence (DNA): TGTGCCAGCAGTTACGGCCACCCGGGCACTGAAGCTTTCTTT. This codes for CASSYGHPGTEAFF.

The chain links TRBV12-3 or TRBV12-4 to TRBJ2-5; 11 nucleotides match TRBD2. V gave up 5 bases and J gave up 4 bases; unmatched junction bases: 6. The CDR3 has 15 residues. Written as DNA, the CDR3 is TGTGCCAGCAGTGTGGGACTAGCGGTCGGAGAGACCCAGTACTTC. This encodes CASSVGLAVGETQYF.

This clonotype was seen more than once but under ten times. V is TRBV7-9 and J is TRBJ2-7, with 9 bases that match TRBD1. This CDR3 comprises 15 residues. The J segment lost 5 bases and the V segment lost 5 bases, leaving 10 bases of the junction unmatched. Germline CDR1 reads SEHNR; CDR2 reads FQNEAQ (reference sequence). The CDR3 DNA reads as TGTGCCAGCAGCCCTGGGACAGGGAGTCGGAACGAGCAGTACTTC. It encodes CASSPGTGSRNEQYF.

This clonotype was counted many times. V and J are TRBV12-3 or TRBV12-4 and TRBJ1-1; D is unresolved. The CDR3 covers 16 residues. Trimming pared 6 bases from V and 3 bases from J, leaving 20 bases between. The chain's CDR3 is CASSPSLLDWDTEAFF. CDR3 coding DNA: TGTGCCAGCAGCCCATCTTTATTGGATTGGGACACTGAAGCTTTCTTT.